This is a list of T cell receptor beta chains from one sample in a study of OX40 agonist ivuxolimab in advanced cancers. Clones were sequenced by immunoSEQ multiplex PCR, and TCRdb holds only the in-frame ones, with some missing. The sample shows tens of thousands of clones, around 85% of them seen only once. The sample consisted of CD4+ or CD8+ T cells sorted from blood, taken in a trial of the OX40 agonist ivuxolimab. The source of these receptors is an adult with an advanced solid tumor such as melanoma, head and neck, liver or kidney cancer. CDR3s include the opening cysteine and the closing phenylalanine or tryptophan. D genes are given only for firm matches. Size is stated for part of the rows, as once, few or many counts, or as a class when the clone is expanded.

clone_size,v_call,d_call,j_call,cdr3_aa,cdr3_nt
few,TRBV7-2,TRBD2,TRBJ2-5,CASSPGLGSSETQYF,TGTGCCAGCAGCCCTGGACTAGGGAGTTCGGAGACCCAGTACTTC
-,TRBV29-1,-,TRBJ1-2,CSASRSRGYGYTF,TGCAGCGCCTCCAGATCGCGGGGTTATGGCTACACCTTC
-,TRBV29-1,-,TRBJ2-1,CSVEGFLGYNEQFF,TGCAGCGTTGAGGGGTTTTTGGGATACAATGAGCAGTTCTTC
once,TRBV29-1,-,TRBJ2-1,CSVERGTYYNEQFF,TGCAGCGTTGAGCGTGGGACATATTACAATGAGCAGTTCTTC
-,TRBV6-1,-,TRBJ1-2,CASSEGGAGGYTF,TGTGCCAGCAGTGAGGGGGGCGCGGGAGGCTACACCTTC
few,TRBV7-6,-,TRBJ2-2,CASSLGMGRRSTGELFF,TGTGCCAGCAGTTTAGGAATGGGGAGGAGGAGCACCGGGGAGCTGTTTTTT
-,TRBV11-3,TRBD2,TRBJ2-3,CASSPPEGGRAWDTQYF,TGTGCCAGCAGCCCCCCAGAGGGCGGGAGGGCCTGGGATACGCAGTATTTT
-,TRBV19,-,TRBJ2-7,CASTEGGYYEQYF,TGTGCCAGTACCGAGGGTGGATACTACGAGCAGTACTTC
-,TRBV5-4,TRBD2,TRBJ2-5,CASSLENRAGGTQYF,TGTGCCAGCAGCTTGGAGAACAGGGCGGGGGGGACCCAGTACTTC
-,TRBV9,TRBD2,TRBJ2-3,CASSFRTSGGDTQYF,TGTGCCAGCAGCTTCCGGACTAGCGGTGGAGATACGCAGTATTTT
-,TRBV7-9,-,TRBJ1-1,CASSLKDTEAFF,TGTGCCAGCAGCTTAAAGGACACTGAAGCTTTCTTT
-,TRBV2,-,TRBJ2-3,CASSDGSGRGTDTQYF,TGTGCCAGCAGTGATGGGTCGGGGCGGGGCACAGATACGCAGTATTTT
-,TRBV6-5,-,TRBJ2-3,CASSYRTSKIGTQYF,TGTGCCAGCAGTTACCGGACGTCGAAGATCGGTACGCAGTATTTT
few,TRBV4-3,-,TRBJ2-7,CASSQTTPGEGEQYF,TGCGCCAGCAGCCAGACGACCCCCGGCGAGGGCGAGCAGTACTTC
-,TRBV7-2,-,TRBJ1-3,CASSYTSGNTIYF,TGTGCCAGCAGCTATACCTCTGGAAACACCATATATTTT
-,TRBV6-1,TRBD2,TRBJ2-5,CASRVAGSETQYF,TGTGCCAGCAGAGTAGCGGGGTCAGAGACCCAGTACTTC